This is a list of T cell receptor beta chains from one sample in a study of cytomegalovirus exposure and HLA in healthy donors. Some clones are missing from TCRdb's copy, which holds only in-frame ones; the method was immunoSEQ multiplex PCR. The profile shows 65,000 to 85,000 clones, roughly 83% of them singletons. Sequences were obtained from PBMCs. These receptors were taken from a woman aged 50 to 60 in good health and CMV-seronegative. Both conserved end residues are part of each CDR3. A D gene is named only where the DNA matches it firmly.

cdr3_nt,cdr3_aa,j_call,v_call,d_call
TGTGCCAGCAGTTCGGGTTGGACTGAAGCTTTCTTT,CASSSGWTEAFF,TRBJ1-1,TRBV11-2,-
-,CASSTSGGRALPYEQYF,TRBJ2-7,TRBV28,-
TGTGCCAGCAGCTATTTCGGACTAGCGGGAGGGGGTAGCACCGGGGAGCTGTTTTTT,CASSYFGLAGGGSTGELFF,TRBJ2-2,TRBV5-6,TRBD2
TGTGCCAGCAGCTTGTTGACCCGGAGTGGATCCTACAATGAGCAGTTCTTC,CASSLLTRSGSYNEQFF,TRBJ2-1,TRBV5-4,-
TGCGCCAGCAGCCAAGATGGGGGCAGGGGCAATGAGCAGTTCTTC,CASSQDGGRGNEQFF,TRBJ2-1,TRBV4-3,-
TGTGCCAGCAGCCGAGAGGCGGGTGCGCAGTACTTC,CASSREAGAQYF,TRBJ2-7,TRBV7-9,-
TGCGCCAGCAGCTTGGAGACAGGGGGCAACTATGGCTACACCTTC,CASSLETGGNYGYTF,TRBJ1-2,TRBV5-1,TRBD1
TGTGCCAGCAGTGACGGACTAGCGGGAGTGGGGCAGTTCTTC,CASSDGLAGVGQFF,TRBJ2-1,TRBV6-4,TRBD2
TGTGCCAGCAGTGTCACCACAAACTATGGCTACACCTTC,CASSVTTNYGYTF,TRBJ1-2,TRBV2,-
TGCGCCAGCAGTTCCCGGGACATAAGAGGGACTAATGAAAAACTGTTTTTT,CASSSRDIRGTNEKLFF,TRBJ1-4,TRBV10-2,-